This T cell receptor beta chain was captured in a study of neurological immune-mediated disorders. From the 5' RACE reads, TCRdb called clonotypes with MiXCR, one entry per CDR3 protein. This table holds about 92,000 distinct CDR3 sequences, 3.5% found once. This clonotype was detected many times. After removal of 1 base from V and 4 bases from J, the junction contained 8 bases not matched to a gene. The CDR3 totals 16 residues. CDR1 and CDR2 from the germline V gene are LGHNA and YSLEER. The receptor comes from a woman between 45 and 60 years old with multiple sclerosis. The chain has TRBV4-3 and TRBJ2-3, with TRBD2 identical over 7 bases. Sequenced sample: PBMCs. The CDR3 region is CASSQGLREGPDTQYF. For the CDR3, the DNA is TGCGCCAGCAGCCAAGGACTAAGGGAGGGGCCAGATACGCAGTATTTT.